This T cell receptor (beta chain) was sequenced in a study of blood T cell repertoires in COVID-19. Looked up from germline, CDR1 is LNHDA and CDR2 is SQIVND (reference sequence). V was pared by 7 bases and J by 2 bases, with 1 base of the junction left unmatched. The CDR3 is made up of 13 amino acids. This clone came up once. Measured with immunoSEQ multiplex PCR; TCRdb has only the in-frame clones, and not every one. The profile shows nearly 80,000 clones, less than 90% of them singletons. The receptor comes from a man aged 45-65 years with acute or convalescent COVID-19. The chain carries TRBV19 and TRBJ1-5; 8 positions match TRBD1. Sequencing used peripheral blood. CDR3 DNA sequence: TGTGCCAGTAAGGGACAGGGCAATCAGCCCCAGCATTTT. Its protein is CASKGQGNQPQHF.